Listed below are T cell receptor beta chains from one sample, sequenced in a study of cytomegalovirus exposure and HLA in healthy donors. The repertoire was sequenced with immunoSEQ multiplex PCR; TCRdb's copy has only in-frame clones and lacks some. This table has 150,000 to 200,000 clones, about 80% appearing once. The sample was PBMCs. These receptors came from a woman aged 25 to 39 in good health and CMV-seropositive. Both conserved end residues are part of each CDR3. The D gene is left open where the match is weak. A clone size is listed for some rows: how often the clone was seen (once, few, many), or a class if it is expanded.

V gene	J gene	D gene	clone size	CDR3 protein	CDR3 DNA
TRBV7-4	TRBJ2-7	TRBD1	.	CASSLGRGQGAYEQYF	TGTGCCAGCAGCTTGGGGCGAGGGCAGGGGGCCTACGAGCAGTACTTC
TRBV5-1	TRBJ2-1	.	.	CASSLASPTYNEQFF	TGCGCCAGCAGCTTGGCCTCCCCTACCTACAATGAGCAGTTCTTC
TRBV7-8	TRBJ2-4	TRBD2	.	CASSLDSGGWNIQYF	TGTGCCAGCAGCTTAGACAGCGGGGGGTGGAACATTCAGTACTTC
TRBV30	TRBJ1-1	.	.	CAWSVGHSNTEAFF	TGTGCCTGGAGTGTCGGACACTCGAACACTGAAGCTTTCTTT
TRBV10-3	TRBJ2-1	TRBD2	.	CAISMGGPENEQFF	TGTGCCATCAGTATGGGAGGGCCCGAAAATGAGCAGTTCTTC
TRBV14	TRBJ2-1	.	.	CASSPQVASEQFF	TGTGCCAGCAGCCCCCAGGTTGCAAGTGAGCAGTTCTTC
TRBV28	TRBJ1-5	TRBD1	few	CASRTGTGDQPQHF	TGTGCCAGCAGAACTGGGACAGGGGATCAGCCCCAGCATTTT
TRBV28	TRBJ1-2	.	.	CASKPTGGMWSYTF	TGTGCCAGCAAACCGACGGGGGGGATGTGGAGCTACACCTTC
TRBV5-1	TRBJ1-4	TRBD1	.	CASSLEGTGGDEKLFF	TGCGCCAGCAGCTTAGAGGGGACAGGGGGCGATGAAAAACTGTTTTTT
TRBV6-5	TRBJ2-1	TRBD2	few	CASSYSKTSGGDEQFF	TGTGCCAGCAGTTACTCGAAAACTAGCGGGGGGGATGAGCAGTTCTTC
TRBV28	TRBJ2-5	.	.	CASSLRSGEETQYF	TGTGCCAGCAGTTTAAGGTCCGGGGAAGAGACCCAGTACTTC
TRBV19	TRBJ1-6	TRBD1	.	CASSIEGATDSPLHF	TGTGCCAGTAGTATCGAGGGGGCCACGGATTCACCCCTCCACTTT
TRBV7-9	TRBJ1-1	.	.	CASSFNSGESEAFF	TGTGCCAGCAGCTTCAACTCAGGGGAATCTGAAGCTTTCTTT
TRBV29-1	TRBJ2-2	.	few	CSVGGTRGTGELFF	TGCAGCGTCGGAGGAACTAGGGGGACCGGGGAGCTGTTTTTT
TRBV10-3	TRBJ2-5	.	.	CAISVTGEQETQYF	TGTGCCATCAGTGTCACCGGGGAGCAAGAGACCCAGTACTTC